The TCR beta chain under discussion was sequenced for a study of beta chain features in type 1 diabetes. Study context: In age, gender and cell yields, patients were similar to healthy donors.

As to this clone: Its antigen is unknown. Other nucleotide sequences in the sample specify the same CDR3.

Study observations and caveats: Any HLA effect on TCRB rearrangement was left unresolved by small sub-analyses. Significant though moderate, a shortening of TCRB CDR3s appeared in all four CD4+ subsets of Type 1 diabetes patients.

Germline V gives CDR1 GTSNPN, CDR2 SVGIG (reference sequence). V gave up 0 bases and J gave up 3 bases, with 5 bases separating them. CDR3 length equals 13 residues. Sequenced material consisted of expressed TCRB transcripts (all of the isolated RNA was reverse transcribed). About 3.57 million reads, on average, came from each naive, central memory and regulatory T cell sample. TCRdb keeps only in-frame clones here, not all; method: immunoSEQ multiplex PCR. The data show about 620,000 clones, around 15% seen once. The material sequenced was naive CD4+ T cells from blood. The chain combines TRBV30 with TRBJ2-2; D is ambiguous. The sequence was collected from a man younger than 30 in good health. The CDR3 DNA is TGTGCCTGGAGTGTGAGGCACACCGGGGAGCTGTTTTTT. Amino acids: CAWSVRHTGELFF.